This T cell receptor beta chain emerged from a study of blood T cells in healthy people across ages. As regards this clonotype: One end of the junction is discordant with germline, which a read error may explain.

The CDR3 totals 14 residues. From germline, CDR1 is DFQATT and CDR2 SNEGSKA (reference sequence). Next came a second PCR, run for roughly 6 to 11 cycles, which used a sample-barcoded 5' primer along with a J-beta primer mix. TCRdb analysed the 5' RACE reads with MiXCR anew, one entry per CDR3 protein. The table has some 1.4 million distinct CDR3 sequences, 42% seen once. The V call is TRBV20-1, the J call TRBJ2-1; 10 bases agree with TRBD1. The receptor was derived from a woman aged 18-35 years in good health. Input material: blood. CDR3: CSTRDRGAIYEQFF. In DNA form, the CDR3 reads TGCAGTACTAGGGACAGGGGCGCAATTTATGAGCAGTTCTTC.